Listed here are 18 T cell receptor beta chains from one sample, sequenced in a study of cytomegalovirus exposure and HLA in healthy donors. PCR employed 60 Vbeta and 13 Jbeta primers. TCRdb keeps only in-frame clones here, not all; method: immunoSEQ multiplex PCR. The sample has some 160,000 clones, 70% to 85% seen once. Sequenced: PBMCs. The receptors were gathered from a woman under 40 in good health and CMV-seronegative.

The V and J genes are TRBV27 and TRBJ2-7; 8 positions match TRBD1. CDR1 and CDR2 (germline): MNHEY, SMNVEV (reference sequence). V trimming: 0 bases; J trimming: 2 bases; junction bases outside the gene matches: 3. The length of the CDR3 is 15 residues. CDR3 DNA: TGTGCCAGCAGTTTATCGGACAGGGCGGCCTACGAGCAGTACTTC. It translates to CASSLSDRAAYEQYF.

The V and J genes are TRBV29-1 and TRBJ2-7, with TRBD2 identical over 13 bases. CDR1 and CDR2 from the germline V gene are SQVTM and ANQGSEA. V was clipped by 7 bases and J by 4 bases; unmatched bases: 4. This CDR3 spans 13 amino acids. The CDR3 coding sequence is TGCAGCGCAGGACTAGCGGGAGTTTACGAGCAGTACTTC. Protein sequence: CSAGLAGVYEQYF.

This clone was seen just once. The CDR3: CASSLQPGDGYTF. As DNA, the CDR3 is TGTGCCAGCAGCTTACAGCCAGGTGATGGCTACACCTTC. V and J are TRBV7-3 and TRBJ1-2; no clear D gene. Trimming took off 2 bases at V and 6 bases at J, with 10 bases between the two ends. The CDR3 has 13 amino acids. The germline V gene has CDR1 SGHTA and CDR2 FQGTGA.

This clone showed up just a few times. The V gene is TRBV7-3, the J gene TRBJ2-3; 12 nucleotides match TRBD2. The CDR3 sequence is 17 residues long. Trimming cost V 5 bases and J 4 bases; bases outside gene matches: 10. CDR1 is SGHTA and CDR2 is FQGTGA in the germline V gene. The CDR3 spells CASSQSPSGGGPDTQYF. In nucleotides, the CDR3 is TGTGCCAGCAGCCAGTCTCCTAGCGGGGGGGGCCCAGATACGCAGTATTTT.

Here the CDR3 DNA reads TGTGCCAGCAGCCAAGATCTCGAGCCATCCTTGCGGGGGAGCTCCTACGAGCAGTACTTC. Protein product: CASSQDLEPSLRGSSYEQYF. V is TRBV4-2 and J is TRBJ2-7; 7 bases agree with TRBD2. This CDR3 region has 20 residues. The V gene's germline CDR1 is LGHNA and CDR2 YNFKEQ. Unmatched junction bases numbered 17, after V lost 0 bases and J lost 0 bases.

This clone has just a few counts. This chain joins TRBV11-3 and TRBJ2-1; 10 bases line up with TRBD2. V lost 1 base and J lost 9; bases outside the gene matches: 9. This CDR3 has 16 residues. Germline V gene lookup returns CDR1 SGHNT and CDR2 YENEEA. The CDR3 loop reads CASSLVLAGELIEQFF. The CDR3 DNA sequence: TGTGCCAGCAGCTTAGTGCTAGCGGGGGAGCTAATTGAGCAGTTCTTC.

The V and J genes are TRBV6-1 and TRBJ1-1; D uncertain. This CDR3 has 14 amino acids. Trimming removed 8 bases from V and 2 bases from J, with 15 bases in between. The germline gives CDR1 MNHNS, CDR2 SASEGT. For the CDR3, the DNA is TGTGCCAGCTCCAGTCGAGGGCCTAACACTGAAGCTTTCTTT. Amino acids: CASSSRGPNTEAFF.

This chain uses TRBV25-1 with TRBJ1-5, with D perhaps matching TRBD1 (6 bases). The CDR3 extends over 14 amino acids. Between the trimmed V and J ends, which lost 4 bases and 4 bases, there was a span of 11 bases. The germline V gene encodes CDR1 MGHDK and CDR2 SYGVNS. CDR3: CASSVPGTNQPQHF. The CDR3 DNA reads TGTGCCAGCAGTGTACCCGGGACAAATCAGCCCCAGCATTTT.

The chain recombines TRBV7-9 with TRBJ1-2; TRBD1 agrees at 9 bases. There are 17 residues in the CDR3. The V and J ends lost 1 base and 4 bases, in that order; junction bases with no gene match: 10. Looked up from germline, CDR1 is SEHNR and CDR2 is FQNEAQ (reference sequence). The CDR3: CASSLGSGTGRIYGYTF. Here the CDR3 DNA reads TGTGCCAGCAGCTTAGGATCTGGGACAGGGAGAATCTATGGCTACACCTTC.

CDR3 region: CASSEFSVGTSGATYEQYF. The CDR3 region has the DNA TGTGCCAGCAGTGAATTTTCTGTCGGGACTAGCGGGGCTACCTACGAGCAGTACTTC. The chain joins TRBV6-1 to TRBJ2-7; 13 nucleotides line up with TRBD2. This CDR3 has 19 residues. The V and J ends lost 2 bases and 2 bases, in that order; junction bases with no gene match: 12. The germline V gene encodes CDR1 MNHNS and CDR2 SASEGT.

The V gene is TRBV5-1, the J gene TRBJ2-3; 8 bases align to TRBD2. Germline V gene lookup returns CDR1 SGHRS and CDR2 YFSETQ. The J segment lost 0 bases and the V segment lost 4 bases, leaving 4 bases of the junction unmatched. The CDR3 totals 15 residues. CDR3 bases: TGCGCCAGCAGCGGAGCGGGGGCTAGCACAGATACGCAGTATTTT. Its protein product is CASSGAGASTDTQYF.

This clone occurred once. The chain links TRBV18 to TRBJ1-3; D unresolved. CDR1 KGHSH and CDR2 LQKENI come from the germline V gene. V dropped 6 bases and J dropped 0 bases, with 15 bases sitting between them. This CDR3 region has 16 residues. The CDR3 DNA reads TGTGCCAGCTCCGGACGGACTGAGATCTCTGGAAACACCATATATTTT. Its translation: CASSGRTEISGNTIYF.

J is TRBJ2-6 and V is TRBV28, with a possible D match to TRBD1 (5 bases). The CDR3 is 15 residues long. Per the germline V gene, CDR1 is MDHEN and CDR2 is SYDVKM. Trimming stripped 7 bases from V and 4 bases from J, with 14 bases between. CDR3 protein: CASTQRGTGANVLTF. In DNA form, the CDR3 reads TGTGCCAGCACCCAAAGGGGTACCGGGGCCAACGTCCTGACTTTC.

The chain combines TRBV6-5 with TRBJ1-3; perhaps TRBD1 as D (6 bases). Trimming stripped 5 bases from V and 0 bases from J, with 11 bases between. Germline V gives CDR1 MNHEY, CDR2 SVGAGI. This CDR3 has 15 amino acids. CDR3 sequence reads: CASSQDRTSGNTIYF. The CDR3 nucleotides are TGTGCCAGCAGTCAGGACAGAACCTCTGGAAACACCATATATTTT.

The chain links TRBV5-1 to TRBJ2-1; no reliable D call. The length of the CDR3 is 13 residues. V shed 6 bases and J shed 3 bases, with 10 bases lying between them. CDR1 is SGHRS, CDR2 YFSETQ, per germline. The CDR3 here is CASNPTSYNEQFF. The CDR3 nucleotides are TGCGCCAGCAATCCAACCAGCTACAATGAGCAGTTCTTC.

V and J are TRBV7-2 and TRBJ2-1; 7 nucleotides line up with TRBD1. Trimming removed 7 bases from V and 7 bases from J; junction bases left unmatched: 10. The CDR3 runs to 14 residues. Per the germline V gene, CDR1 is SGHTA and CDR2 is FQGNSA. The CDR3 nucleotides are TGTGCCAGCACCCCGAGGGGGCTTGGGAATGAGCAGTTCTTC. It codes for CASTPRGLGNEQFF.

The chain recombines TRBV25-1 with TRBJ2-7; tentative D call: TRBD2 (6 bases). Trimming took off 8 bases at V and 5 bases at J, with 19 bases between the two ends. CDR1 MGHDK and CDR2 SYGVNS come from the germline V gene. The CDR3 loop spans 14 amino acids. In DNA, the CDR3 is TGTGCCAGCCTCCCCCGCGGGGTCGGCCACGAGCAGTACTTC. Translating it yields CASLPRGVGHEQYF.

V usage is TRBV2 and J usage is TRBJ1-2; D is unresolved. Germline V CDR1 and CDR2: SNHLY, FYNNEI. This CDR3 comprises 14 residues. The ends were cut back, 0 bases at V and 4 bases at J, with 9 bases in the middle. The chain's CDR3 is CASSEAYSGYGYTF. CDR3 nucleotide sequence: TGTGCCAGCAGTGAAGCGTATAGCGGCTATGGCTACACCTTC.